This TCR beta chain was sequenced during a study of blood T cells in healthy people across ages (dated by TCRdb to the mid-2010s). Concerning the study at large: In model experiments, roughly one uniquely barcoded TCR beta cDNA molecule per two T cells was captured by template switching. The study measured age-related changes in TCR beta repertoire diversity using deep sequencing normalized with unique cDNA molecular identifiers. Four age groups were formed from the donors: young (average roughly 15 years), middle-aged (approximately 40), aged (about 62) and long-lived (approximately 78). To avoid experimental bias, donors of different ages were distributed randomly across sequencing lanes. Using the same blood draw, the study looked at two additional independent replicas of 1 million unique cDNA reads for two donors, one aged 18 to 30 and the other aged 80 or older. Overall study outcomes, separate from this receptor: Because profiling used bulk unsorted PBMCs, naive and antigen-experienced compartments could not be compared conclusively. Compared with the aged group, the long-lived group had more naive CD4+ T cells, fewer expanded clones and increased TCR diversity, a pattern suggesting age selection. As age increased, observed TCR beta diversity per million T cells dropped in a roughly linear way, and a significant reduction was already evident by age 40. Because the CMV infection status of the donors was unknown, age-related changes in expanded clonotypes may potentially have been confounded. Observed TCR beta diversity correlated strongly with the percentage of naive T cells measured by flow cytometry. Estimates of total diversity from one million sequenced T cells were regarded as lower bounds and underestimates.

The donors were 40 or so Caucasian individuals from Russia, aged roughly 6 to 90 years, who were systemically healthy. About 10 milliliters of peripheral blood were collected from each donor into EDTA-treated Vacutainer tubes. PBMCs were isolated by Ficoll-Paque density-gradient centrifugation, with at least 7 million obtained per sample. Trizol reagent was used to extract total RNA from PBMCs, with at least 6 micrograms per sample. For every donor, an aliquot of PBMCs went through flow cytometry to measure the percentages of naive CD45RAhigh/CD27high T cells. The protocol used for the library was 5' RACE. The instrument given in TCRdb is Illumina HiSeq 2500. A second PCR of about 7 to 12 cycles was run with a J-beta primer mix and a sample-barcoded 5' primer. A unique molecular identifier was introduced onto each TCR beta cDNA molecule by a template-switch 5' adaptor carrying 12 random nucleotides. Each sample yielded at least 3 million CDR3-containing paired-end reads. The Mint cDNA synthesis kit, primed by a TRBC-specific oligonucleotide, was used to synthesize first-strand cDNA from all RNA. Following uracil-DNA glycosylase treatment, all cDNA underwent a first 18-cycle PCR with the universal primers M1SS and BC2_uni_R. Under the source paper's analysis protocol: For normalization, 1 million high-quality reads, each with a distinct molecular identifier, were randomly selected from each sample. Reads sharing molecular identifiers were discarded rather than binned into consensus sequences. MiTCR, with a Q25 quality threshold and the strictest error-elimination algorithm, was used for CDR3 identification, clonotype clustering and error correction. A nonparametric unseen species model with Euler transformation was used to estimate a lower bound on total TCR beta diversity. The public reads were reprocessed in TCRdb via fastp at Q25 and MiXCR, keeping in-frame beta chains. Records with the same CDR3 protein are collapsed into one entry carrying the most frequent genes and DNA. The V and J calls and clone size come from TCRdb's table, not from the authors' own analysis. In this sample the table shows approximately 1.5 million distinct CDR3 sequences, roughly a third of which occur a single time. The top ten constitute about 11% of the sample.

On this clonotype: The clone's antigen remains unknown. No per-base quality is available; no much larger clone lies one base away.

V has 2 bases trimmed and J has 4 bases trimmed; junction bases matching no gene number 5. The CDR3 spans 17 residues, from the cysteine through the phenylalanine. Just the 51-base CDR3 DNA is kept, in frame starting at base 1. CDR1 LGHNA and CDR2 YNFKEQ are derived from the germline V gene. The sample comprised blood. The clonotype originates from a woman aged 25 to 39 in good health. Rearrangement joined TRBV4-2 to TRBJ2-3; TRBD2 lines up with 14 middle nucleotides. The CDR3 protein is CASSQRGLAGGADTQYF. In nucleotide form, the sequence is TGTGCCAGCAGCCAAAGAGGACTAGCGGGAGGTGCAGATACGCAGTATTTT.